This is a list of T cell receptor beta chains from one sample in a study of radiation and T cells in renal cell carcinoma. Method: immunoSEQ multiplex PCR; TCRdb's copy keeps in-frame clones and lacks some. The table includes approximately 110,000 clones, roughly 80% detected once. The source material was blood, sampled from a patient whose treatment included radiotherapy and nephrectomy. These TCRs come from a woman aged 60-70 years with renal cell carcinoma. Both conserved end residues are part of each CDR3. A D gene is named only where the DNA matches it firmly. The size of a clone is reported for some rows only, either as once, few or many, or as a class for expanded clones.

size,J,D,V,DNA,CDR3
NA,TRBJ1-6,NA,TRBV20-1,TGCAGTGCCCCGACGGGAAGCCTCCACTTT,CSAPTGSLHF
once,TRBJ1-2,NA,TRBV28,TGTGCCAGCAGTTTACGGGGGGCCTATGGCTACACCTTC,CASSLRGAYGYTF
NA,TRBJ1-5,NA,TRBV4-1,TGCGCCAGCAGCCCGGTGACGGGACATCCCCAGCATTTT,CASSPVTGHPQHF
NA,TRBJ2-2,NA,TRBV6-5,TGTGCCAGCAGTTCCACGGACAGACCCACCGGGGAGCTGTTTTTT,CASSSTDRPTGELFF
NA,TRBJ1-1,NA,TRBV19,TGTGCCAGTAGTATAGATCATAGGGCCACTGAAGCTTTCTTT,CASSIDHRATEAFF
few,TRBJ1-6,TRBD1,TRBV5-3,TGTGCCAGAAGCAGTGAGACAGGGGGTATGTGTTCACCCCTCCACTTT,CARSSETGGMCSPLHF
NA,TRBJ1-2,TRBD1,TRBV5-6,TGTGCCAGCAGCTCAGGGGGACAGGGGTCCCACACCTTC,CASSSGGQGSHTF
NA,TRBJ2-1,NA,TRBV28,TGTGCCAGCTGGGGGGGGGCCGGAGGGCAGTTCTTC,CASWGGAGGQFF
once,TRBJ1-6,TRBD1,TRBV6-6,TGTGCCAGCAGACCCCCGACAGGGACCTATAATTCACCCCTCCACTTT,CASRPPTGTYNSPLHF
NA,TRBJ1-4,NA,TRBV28,TGTGCCAGCAGTTTACCAACCTCAGGTAGAGTGTTTTTT,CASSLPTSGRVFF
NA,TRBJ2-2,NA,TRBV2,TGTGCCAGTAGTCCGGGGTTCGTCACCGGGGAGCTGTTTTTT,CASSPGFVTGELFF
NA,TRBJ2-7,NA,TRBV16,TGTGCCAGCAGCCTCCTGGGTCATGGGGGCCACGAGCAGTACTTC,CASSLLGHGGHEQYF
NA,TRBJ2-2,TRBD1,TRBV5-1,TGCGCCAGCAGCTTGAATTCTCAGGGGGTCACCGGGGAGCTGTTTTTT,CASSLNSQGVTGELFF
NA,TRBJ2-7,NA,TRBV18,TGTGCCAGCTCAACGAACAGGGAGAGCTCCTACGAGCAGTACTTC,CASSTNRESSYEQYF
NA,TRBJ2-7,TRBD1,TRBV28,TGTGCCAGCAGTTTGGGTGGGACAGGAGCCTACGAGCAGTACTTC,CASSLGGTGAYEQYF
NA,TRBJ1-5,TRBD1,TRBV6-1,TGTGCCAGCAGTGGAGGACAGGGGCCTATTAGCAATCAGCCCCAGCATTTT,CASSGGQGPISNQPQHF
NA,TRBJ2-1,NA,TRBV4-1,TGCGCCAGCAGCCAAGTCACGGGGGTCGACTACAATGAGCAGTTCTTC,CASSQVTGVDYNEQFF
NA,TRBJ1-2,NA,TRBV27,TGTGCCAGCAGCCCCGTCGGCTACTATGGCTACACCTTC,CASSPVGYYGYTF
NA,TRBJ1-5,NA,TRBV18,TGTGCCAGCTCACCACCGATCGCCCCAGACAATCAGCCCCAGCATTTT,CASSPPIAPDNQPQHF
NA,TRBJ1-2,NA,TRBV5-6,TGTGCCAGCAGCTTGCGGGGGGCAGGGAGACCTAACTATGGCTACACCTTC,CASSLRGAGRPNYGYTF
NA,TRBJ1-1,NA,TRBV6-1,TGTGCCAGCAGTGCCACGGGAGCTATCACTGAAGCTTTCTTT,CASSATGAITEAFF
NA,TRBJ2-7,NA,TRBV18,TGTGCCAGCTCACGAAGCGCGGACGAGCAGTACTTC,CASSRSADEQYF
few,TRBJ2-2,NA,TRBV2,TGTGCCAGCACTCCGGACCCCGATGGGGAGCTGTTTTTT,CASTPDPDGELFF
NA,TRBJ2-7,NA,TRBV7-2,TGTGCCAGCAGCCTGGCCGTCGCGGCGGAAAACTACGAGCAGTACTTC,CASSLAVAAENYEQYF
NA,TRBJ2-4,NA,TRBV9,TGTGCCAGCAGCGTAGCCCATACGGGGGACATTCAGTACTTC,CASSVAHTGDIQYF
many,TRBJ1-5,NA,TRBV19,TGTGCCAGTAGTATCGATAGGAACACTAGGCCCGGCCCCCAGCATTTT,CASSIDRNTRPGPQHF
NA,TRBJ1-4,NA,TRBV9,TGTGCCAGCAGCGTAGAAGAGGGATCCGGTGAAAAACTGTTTTTT,CASSVEEGSGEKLFF
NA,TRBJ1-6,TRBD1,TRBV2,TGTGCCAGCAAATGGACAGGGGGTGCGTCACCCCTCCACTTT,CASKWTGGASPLHF
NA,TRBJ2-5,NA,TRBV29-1,TGCAGCGTTCTCGGAGGGGAGACCCAGTACTTC,CSVLGGETQYF
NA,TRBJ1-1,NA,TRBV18,TGTGCCAGCTCGACAACCCTGAGGGAAAGCACTGAAGCTTTCTTT,CASSTTLRESTEAFF
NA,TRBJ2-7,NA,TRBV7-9,TGTGCCAGCAGCTTACGGGACAAGTCCTACGAGCAGTACTTC,CASSLRDKSYEQYF
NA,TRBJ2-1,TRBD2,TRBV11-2,TGTGCCAGCAGCCCCGGACTAGCGGGGTACAATGAGCAGTTCTTC,CASSPGLAGYNEQFF
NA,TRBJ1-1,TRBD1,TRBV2,TGTGCCAGCAGTGAAGCACGGTCAGGGGGGCGGACTGAAGCTTTCTTT,CASSEARSGGRTEAFF
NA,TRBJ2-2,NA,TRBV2,TGTGCCATCAGACTCAACACCGGGGAGCTGTTTTTT,CAIRLNTGELFF
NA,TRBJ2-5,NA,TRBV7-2,TGTGCCAGCAGCCCGCGTCGGACAGAAGAGACCCAGTACTTC,CASSPRRTEETQYF
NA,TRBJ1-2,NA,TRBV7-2,TGTGCCAGCAGCCCTGGAGACAGGTTCTATGGCTACACCTTC,CASSPGDRFYGYTF
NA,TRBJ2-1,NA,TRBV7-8,TGTGCCAGCAGCTTAGGGCAGGGCTCCTACAATGAGCAGTTCTTC,CASSLGQGSYNEQFF
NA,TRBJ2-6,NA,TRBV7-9,TGTGCCAGCAGCTTGATAGGCTCTGGGGCCAACGTCCTGACTTTC,CASSLIGSGANVLTF
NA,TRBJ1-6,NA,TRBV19,TGTGCCACCTCGAATTCACCCCTCCACTTT,CATSNSPLHF
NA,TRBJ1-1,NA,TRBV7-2,TGTGCCAGCAGCTTAGGCGGCAGCAGGGGCACTGAAGCTTTCTTT,CASSLGGSRGTEAFF